These 13 T cell receptor beta chains were sequenced from one sample in a study of T cells in Graves' hyperthyroidism and ophthalmopathy. Researchers amplified the TCR beta CDR3 regions from RNA transcripts. HTBI primers drove first-round RT-PCR of the TCR CDR3. MiXCR was run by TCRdb on the multiplex PCR reads, yielding one entry per CDR3 protein. The sample has some 500,000 distinct CDR3 sequences; roughly a quarter are singletons. Sequencing was carried out using blood. The receptors were gathered from a young woman with Graves' ophthalmopathy.

Comments on this clonotype: This may arise from a read error, as a much more abundant clone is one base away. This chain uses TRBV4-1 with TRBJ2-2, with D perhaps assigned TRBD1 or TRBD2 (5 bases each). CDR1 is MGHRA and CDR2 is YSYEKL in the germline V gene. The CDR3 extends over 14 amino acids. The CDR3 loop is CASHQGWGTGELLF. The CDR3 DNA follows: TGCGCCAGCCACCAGGGATGGGGCACCGGGGAGCTGTTGTTT.

A few counts support this clonotype. This chain connects TRBV6-2 or TRBV6-3 to TRBJ2-5, with TRBD2 matching over 11 bases. Trimming took 10 bases from V and 2 from J; bases not matched to a gene: 9. From germline, CDR1 is MNHEY and CDR2 SVGEGT. The CDR3 is 15 residues long. CDR3 in DNA: TGTGCCATCATTAACCTAGCGGGGGGACAAGAGACCCAGTACTTC. Its translation: CAIINLAGGQETQYF.

This clonotype was seen at least ten times. The chain recombines TRBV7-9 with TRBJ2-5; D is possibly TRBD1 or TRBD2 (5 bases each). Germline V gene sequence: CDR1 SEHNR, CDR2 FQNEAQ (reference sequence). This CDR3 has 15 amino acids. Trimming pared 1 base from V and 4 bases from J, leaving 13 bases between. The CDR3 DNA reads TGTGCCAGCAGCTTAGGATTTTTGGGGACAGAGACCCAGTACTTC. Amino acid sequence: CASSLGFLGTETQYF.

The V gene is TRBV28, the J gene TRBJ1-2; D unclear. This CDR3 has 12 amino acids. Trimming stripped 6 bases from V and 4 bases from J, with 9 bases between. Per the germline V gene, CDR1 is MDHEN and CDR2 is SYDVKM. For the CDR3, the DNA is TGTGCCAGCAGGACGTACAGCTATGGCTACACCTTC. This codes for CASRTYSYGYTF.

This clonotype was recorded only once. This chain uses TRBV3-1 with TRBJ1-1; D is perhaps TRBD1 (6 bases). Trimming left V 1 base short and J 1 base short, with 13 bases between. Germline V gene data show CDR1 as LGHDT and CDR2 as YNNKEL (reference sequence). The CDR3 sequence is 16 residues long. CDR3 residues: CASSQAGGAKNTEAFF. As DNA, the CDR3 is TGTGCCAGCAGCCAAGCTGGGGGGGCGAAGAACACTGAAGCTTTCTTT.

This clonotype was observed at least ten times. The V and J genes are TRBV11-2 and TRBJ2-3; TRBD2 agrees at 8 bases. The CDR3 length is 15 residues. The V gene's germline CDR1 is SGHAT and CDR2 FQNNGV. The junction had 9 bases not matched to a gene; V was cut back by 2 bases and J by 8 bases. CDR3 amino acids: CASSLLPGGAVTQYF. The CDR3 coding sequence is TGTGCCAGCAGCTTATTACCGGGGGGGGCCGTTACGCAGTATTTT.

This clonotype was observed many times. The V gene is TRBV2, the J gene TRBJ1-1; possible D gene TRBD1, 6 bases. Germline V gives CDR1 SNHLY, CDR2 FYNNEI. V lost 2 bases and J lost 1, with 14 bases in between. There are 16 residues in the CDR3. CDR3 bases: TGTGCCAGCAGTGAAATAAGGGGGGGAGGGAACACTGAAGCTTTCTTT. This gives the protein CASSEIRGGGNTEAFF.

This clonotype was counted a few times. This is likely a read error, given that the CDR3 carries no conserved phenylalanine or tryptophan at its end. The J gene is TRBJ2-2, the V gene TRBV7-3; tentatively, D is TRBD2 (5 bases). The germline gives CDR1 SGHTA, CDR2 FQGTGA. V was cut by 2 bases and J by 6 bases, with 19 bases left in between. CDR3 size: 17 residues. This CDR3 is CASSLGRNDFYAGELFL. As DNA, the CDR3 is TGTGCCAGCAGCTTAGGGAGAAACGATTTTTACGCCGGGGAGCTGTTTCTT.

This clonotype has a count of ten or more. The chain uses TRBV28 and TRBJ1-2; D may be TRBD1 (6 bases). Germline loops: CDR1 MDHEN, CDR2 SYDVKM. There are 14 residues in the CDR3. With 8 bases removed from V and 0 bases from J, the gap between germline ends came to 13 bases. The CDR3 is CASLGALANYGYTF. CDR3 DNA sequence: TGTGCCAGCCTGGGGGCACTAGCTAACTATGGCTACACCTTC.

The chain is built from TRBV30 and TRBJ1-1; no firm D call. V was pared by 4 bases and J by 0 bases, with 15 bases between. The CDR3 sequence is 15 residues long. Germline lookup yields CDR1 GTSNPN and CDR2 SVGIG (reference sequence). The CDR3 bases are TGTGCCTGGACCGCGTGGGATTCGATGAACACTGAAGCTTTCTTT. Amino acids: CAWTAWDSMNTEAFF.

This clonotype was observed at least ten times. The chain recombines TRBV12-3 or TRBV12-4 with TRBJ2-7; no definite D call. The CDR3 totals 11 residues. V was shortened by 2 bases and J by 5 bases, with 4 bases between the two germline ends. The CDR3 sequence: CASSLFDEQYF. The CDR3 bases are TGTGCCAGCAGTTTATTCGACGAGCAGTACTTC.

This clonotype was found a few times. The chain couples TRBV3-1 to TRBJ1-1; D is uncertain. The CDR3 length is 14 residues. The germline V gene encodes CDR1 LGHDT and CDR2 YNNKEL (reference sequence). V lost 5 bases, J lost 1 base, and 11 bases lay in between. The chain's CDR3 is CASSSIDRNTEAFF. The CDR3 DNA reads as TGTGCCAGCAGCTCGATAGACCGGAACACTGAAGCTTTCTTT. The whole variable domain, remainder taken from reference TRBV3-1 and TRBJ1-1, is DTAVSQTPKYLVTQMGNDKSIKCEQNLGHDTMYWYKQDSKKFLKIMFSYNNKELIINETVPNRFSPKSPDKAHLNLHINSLELGDSAVYFCASSSIDRNTEAFFGQGTRLTVV.

This clonotype was seen many times. The junction does not match germline at one end; this may be a read error. This rearrangement joins TRBV7-7 to TRBJ1-5, with D unclear. Germline V lookup: CDR1 SSHAT, CDR2 FNYEAQ (reference sequence). The CDR3 has 16 amino acids. The CDR3, as DNA: TGTGCTAGCAGCAGGACCGGAGGGCGTAGCAATCAGCCCCAGCATTTT. Its translation: CASSRTGGRSNQPQHF.